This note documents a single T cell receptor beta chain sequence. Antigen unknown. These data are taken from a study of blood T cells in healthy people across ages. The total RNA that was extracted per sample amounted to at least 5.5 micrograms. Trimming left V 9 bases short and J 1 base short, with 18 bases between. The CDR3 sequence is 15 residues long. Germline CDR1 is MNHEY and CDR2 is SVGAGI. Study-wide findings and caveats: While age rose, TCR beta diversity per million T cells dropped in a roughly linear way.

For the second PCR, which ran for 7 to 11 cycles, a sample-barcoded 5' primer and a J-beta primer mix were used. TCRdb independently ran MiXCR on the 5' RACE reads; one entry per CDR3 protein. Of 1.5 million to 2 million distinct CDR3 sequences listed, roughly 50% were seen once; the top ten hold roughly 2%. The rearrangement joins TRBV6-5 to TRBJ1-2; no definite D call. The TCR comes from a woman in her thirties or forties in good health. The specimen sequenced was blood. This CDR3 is CASGERKGVNYGYTF. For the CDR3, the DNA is TGTGCCAGTGGTGAAAGAAAGGGAGTTAACTATGGCTACACCTTC.